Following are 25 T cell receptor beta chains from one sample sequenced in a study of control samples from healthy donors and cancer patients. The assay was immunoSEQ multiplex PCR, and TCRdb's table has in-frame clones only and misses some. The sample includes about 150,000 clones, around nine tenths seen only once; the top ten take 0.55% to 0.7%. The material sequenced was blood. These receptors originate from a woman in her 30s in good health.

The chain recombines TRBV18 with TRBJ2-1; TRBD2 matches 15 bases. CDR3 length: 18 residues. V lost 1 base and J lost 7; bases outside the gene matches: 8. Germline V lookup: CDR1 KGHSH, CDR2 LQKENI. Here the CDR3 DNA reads TGTGCCAGCTCACCACTCCAGGGACTAGCGGGAGGACTGAATGAGCAGTTCTTC. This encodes CASSPLQGLAGGLNEQFF.

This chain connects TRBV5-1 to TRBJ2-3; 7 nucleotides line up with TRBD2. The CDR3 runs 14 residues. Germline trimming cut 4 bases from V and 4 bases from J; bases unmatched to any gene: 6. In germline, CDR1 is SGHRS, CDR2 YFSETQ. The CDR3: CASSPRGVPDTQYF. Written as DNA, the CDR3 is TGCGCCAGCAGCCCCCGGGGGGTGCCAGATACGCAGTATTTT.

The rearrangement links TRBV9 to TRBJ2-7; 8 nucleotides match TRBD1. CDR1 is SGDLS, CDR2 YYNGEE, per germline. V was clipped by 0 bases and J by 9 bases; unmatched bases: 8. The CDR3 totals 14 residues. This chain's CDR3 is CASSVGQGYNWQYF. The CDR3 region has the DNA TGTGCCAGCAGCGTAGGACAGGGGTATAACTGGCAGTACTTC.

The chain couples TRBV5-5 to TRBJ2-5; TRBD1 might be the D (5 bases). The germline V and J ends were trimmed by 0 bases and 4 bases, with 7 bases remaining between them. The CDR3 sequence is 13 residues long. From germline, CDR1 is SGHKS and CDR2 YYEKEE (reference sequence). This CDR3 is CASSLVQGETQYF. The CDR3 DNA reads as TGTGCCAGCAGCTTGGTGCAGGGAGAGACCCAGTACTTC.

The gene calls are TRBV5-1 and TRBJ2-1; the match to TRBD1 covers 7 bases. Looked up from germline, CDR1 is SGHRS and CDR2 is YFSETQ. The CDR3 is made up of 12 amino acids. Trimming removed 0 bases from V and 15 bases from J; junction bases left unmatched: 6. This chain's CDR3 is CASSLVGTDLFF. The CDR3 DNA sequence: TGCGCCAGCAGCTTGGTAGGGACAGATTTGTTCTTC.

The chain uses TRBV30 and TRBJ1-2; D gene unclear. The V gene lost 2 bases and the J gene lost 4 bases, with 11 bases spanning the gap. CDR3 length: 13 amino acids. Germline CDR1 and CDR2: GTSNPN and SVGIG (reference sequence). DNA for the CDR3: TGTGCCTGGAGTTTAGGGTTCTTCTATGGCTACACCTTC. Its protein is CAWSLGFFYGYTF.

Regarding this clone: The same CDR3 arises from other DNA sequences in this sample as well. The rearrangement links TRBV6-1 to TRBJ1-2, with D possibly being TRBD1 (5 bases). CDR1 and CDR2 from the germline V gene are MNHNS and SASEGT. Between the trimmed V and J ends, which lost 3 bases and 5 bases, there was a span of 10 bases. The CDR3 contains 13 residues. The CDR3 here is CASSDSGGYGYTF. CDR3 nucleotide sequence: TGTGCCAGCAGTGATTCCGGGGGTTATGGCTACACCTTC.

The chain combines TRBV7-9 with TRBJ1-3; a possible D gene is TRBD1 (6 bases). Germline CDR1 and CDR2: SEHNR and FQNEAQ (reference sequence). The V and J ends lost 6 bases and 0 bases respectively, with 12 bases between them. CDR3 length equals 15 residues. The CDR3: CASSTGALSGNTIYF. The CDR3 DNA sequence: TGTGCCAGCAGTACGGGGGCGCTCTCTGGAAACACCATATATTTT.

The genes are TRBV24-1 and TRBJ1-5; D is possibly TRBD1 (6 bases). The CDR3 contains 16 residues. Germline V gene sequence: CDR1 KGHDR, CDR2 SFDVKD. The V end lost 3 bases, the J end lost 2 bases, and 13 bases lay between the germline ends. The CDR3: CATSDRQVWGNQPQHF. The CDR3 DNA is TGTGCCACCAGTGATCGACAGGTCTGGGGCAATCAGCCCCAGCATTTT.

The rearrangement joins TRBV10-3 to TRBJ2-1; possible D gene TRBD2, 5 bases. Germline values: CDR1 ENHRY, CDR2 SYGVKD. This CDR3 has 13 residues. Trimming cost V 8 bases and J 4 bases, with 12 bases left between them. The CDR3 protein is CAIWVGEYNEQFF. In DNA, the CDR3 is TGTGCCATCTGGGTGGGAGAGTACAATGAGCAGTTCTTC.

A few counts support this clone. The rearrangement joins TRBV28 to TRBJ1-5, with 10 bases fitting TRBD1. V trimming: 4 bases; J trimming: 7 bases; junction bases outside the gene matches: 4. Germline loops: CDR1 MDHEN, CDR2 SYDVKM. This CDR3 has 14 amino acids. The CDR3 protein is CASSSGTGEQPQHF. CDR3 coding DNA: TGTGCCAGCAGTTCCGGGACAGGGGAACAGCCCCAGCATTTT.

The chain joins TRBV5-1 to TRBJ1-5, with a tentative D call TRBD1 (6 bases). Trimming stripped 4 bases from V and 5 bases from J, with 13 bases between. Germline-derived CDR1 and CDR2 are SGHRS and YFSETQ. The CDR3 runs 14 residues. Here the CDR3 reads CASSPGGRDQPQHF. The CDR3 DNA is TGCGCCAGCAGCCCGGGGGGGCGGGATCAGCCCCAGCATTTT.

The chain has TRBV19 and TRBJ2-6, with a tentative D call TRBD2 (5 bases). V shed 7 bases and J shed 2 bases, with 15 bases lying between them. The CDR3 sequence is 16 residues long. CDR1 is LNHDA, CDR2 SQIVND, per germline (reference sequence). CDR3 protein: CASKADRGTGANVLTF. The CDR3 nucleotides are TGTGCCAGTAAAGCGGACCGGGGAACTGGGGCCAACGTCCTGACTTTC. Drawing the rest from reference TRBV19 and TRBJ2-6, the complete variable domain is DGGITQSPKYLFRKEGQNVTLSCEQNLNHDAMYWYRQDPGQGLRLIYYSQIVNDFQKGDIAEGYSVSREKKESFPLTVTSAQKNPTAFYLCASKADRGTGANVLTFGAGSRLTVL.

The CDR3, as DNA: TGCAGCGTAAGGGGTCTATCCTACGAGCAGTACTTC. This codes for CSVRGLSYEQYF. The V call is TRBV29-1, the J call TRBJ2-7, with D possibly being TRBD1 (5 bases). Germline loops: CDR1 SQVTM, CDR2 ANQGSEA. The CDR3 extends over 12 amino acids. Trimming left V 6 bases short and J 1 base short, with 10 bases between.

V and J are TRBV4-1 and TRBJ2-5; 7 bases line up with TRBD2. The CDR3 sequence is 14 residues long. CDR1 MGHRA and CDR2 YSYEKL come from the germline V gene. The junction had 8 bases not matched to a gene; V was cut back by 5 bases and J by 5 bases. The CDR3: CASSTRAGYETQYF. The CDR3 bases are TGCGCCAGCAGCACCCGAGCGGGGTATGAGACCCAGTACTTC.

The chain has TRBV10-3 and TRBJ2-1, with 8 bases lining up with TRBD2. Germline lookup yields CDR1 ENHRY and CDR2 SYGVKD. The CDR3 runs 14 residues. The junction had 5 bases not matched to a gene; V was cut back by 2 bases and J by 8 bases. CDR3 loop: CAISEREGGDEQFF. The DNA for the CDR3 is TGTGCCATCAGTGAGCGGGAGGGTGGTGATGAGCAGTTCTTC.

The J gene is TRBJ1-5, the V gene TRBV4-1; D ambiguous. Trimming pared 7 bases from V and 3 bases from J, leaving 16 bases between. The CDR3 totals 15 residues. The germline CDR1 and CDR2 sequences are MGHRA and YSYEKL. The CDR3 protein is CASTKLMGPNQPQHF. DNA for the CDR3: TGCGCCAGCACCAAACTAATGGGTCCCAATCAGCCCCAGCATTTT.

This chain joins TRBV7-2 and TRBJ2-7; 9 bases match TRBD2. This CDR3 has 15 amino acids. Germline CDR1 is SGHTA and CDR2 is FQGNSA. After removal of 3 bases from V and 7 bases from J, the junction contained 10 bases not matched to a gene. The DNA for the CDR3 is TGTGCCAGCAGCTTCGCGACTAGCGGCCCTGAGGAGCAGTACTTC. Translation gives CASSFATSGPEEQYF. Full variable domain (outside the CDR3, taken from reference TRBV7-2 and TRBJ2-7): GAGVSQSPSNKVTEKGKDVELRCDPISGHTALYWYRQSLGQGLEFLIYFQGNSAPDKSGLPSDRFSAERTGGSVSTLTIQRTQQEDSAVYLCASSFATSGPEEQYFGPGTRLTVT.

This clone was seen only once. The CDR3 spells CASSPGGGGIQPQHF. CDR3 bases: TGTGCCAGCAGTCCCGGGGGGGGAGGTATTCAGCCCCAGCATTTT. The chain recombines TRBV28 with TRBJ1-5; tentative D call: TRBD1 (5 bases). Trimming left V 5 bases short and J 6 bases short, with 17 bases between. The CDR3 loop spans 15 amino acids. Germline V gene sequence: CDR1 MDHEN, CDR2 SYDVKM.

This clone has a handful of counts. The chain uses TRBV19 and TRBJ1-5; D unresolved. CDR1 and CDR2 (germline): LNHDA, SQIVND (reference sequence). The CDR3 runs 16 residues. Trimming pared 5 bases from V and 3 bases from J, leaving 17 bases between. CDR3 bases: TGTGCCAGTAGTGCTGGATCCCCGCCCTACAATCAGCCCCAGCATTTT. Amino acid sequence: CASSAGSPPYNQPQHF.

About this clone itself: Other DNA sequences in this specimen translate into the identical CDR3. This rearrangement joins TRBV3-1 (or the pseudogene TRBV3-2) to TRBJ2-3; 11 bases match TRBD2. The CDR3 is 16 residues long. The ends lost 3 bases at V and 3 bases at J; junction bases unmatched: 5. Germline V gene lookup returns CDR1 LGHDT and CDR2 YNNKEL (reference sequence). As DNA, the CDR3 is TGTGCCAGCAGCCAGGGTAGCGGGAGGGGTACAGATACGCAGTATTTT. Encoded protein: CASSQGSGRGTDTQYF.

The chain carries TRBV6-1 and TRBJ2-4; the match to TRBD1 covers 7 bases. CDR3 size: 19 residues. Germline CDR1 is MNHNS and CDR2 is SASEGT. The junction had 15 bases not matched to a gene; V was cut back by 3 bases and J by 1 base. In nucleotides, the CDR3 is TGTGCCAGCAGTGAGGCGGTACAGGGGTCCGCCTTTGCCAAAAACATTCAGTACTTC. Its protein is CASSEAVQGSAFAKNIQYF.

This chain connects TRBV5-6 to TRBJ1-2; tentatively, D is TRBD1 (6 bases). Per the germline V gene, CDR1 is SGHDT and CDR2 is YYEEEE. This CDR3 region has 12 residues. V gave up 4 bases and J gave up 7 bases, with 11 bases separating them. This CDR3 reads CASSPLTGGYTF. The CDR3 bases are TGTGCCAGCAGCCCGTTGACAGGTGGCTACACCTTC.

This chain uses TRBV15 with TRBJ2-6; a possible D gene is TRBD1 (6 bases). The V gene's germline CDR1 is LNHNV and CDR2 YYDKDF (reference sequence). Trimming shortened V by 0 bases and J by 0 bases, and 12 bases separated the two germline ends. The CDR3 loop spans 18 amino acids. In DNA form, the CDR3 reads TGTGCCACCAGCAGAGATGAGACAGGATTCTCTGGGGCCAACGTCCTGACTTTC. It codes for CATSRDETGFSGANVLTF.

This chain's CDR3 is CASSKGLADEQYF. CDR3 DNA sequence: TGTGCCAGCAGCAAGGGACTAGCGGACGAGCAGTACTTC. The genes are TRBV5-6 and TRBJ2-7; 11 bases line up with TRBD2. Germline loops: CDR1 SGHDT, CDR2 YYEEEE. The V segment lost 4 bases and the J segment 5 bases; nucleotides outside the gene matches: 2. CDR3 length: 13 residues.